This T cell receptor (beta chain) was recorded in a study of blood T cell repertoires in COVID-19. Overall study: Sources were T cells, B-cell-depleted T cells, or PBMCs; the material itself was cDNA or gDNA.

The assay was immunoSEQ multiplex PCR, and TCRdb's table has in-frame clones only and misses some. The sample carries 200,000 to 250,000 clones, about 87% recorded once. Enrolled through a virtual design, the participants were between roughly 18 and 95 years of age and came from around 25 US areas. Cohort allocation depended upon clinical history that participants reported. Donors of Cohort 3 who recovered were those that had two negative PCRs, clearance, or symptom resolution. Trimming stripped 3 bases from V and 1 base from J, with 19 bases between. The CDR3 is made up of 16 amino acids. Germline V gene sequence: CDR1 GTSNPN, CDR2 SVGIG (reference sequence).

The receptor comes from a woman aged 25-40 years who had recovered from COVID-19. The chain links TRBV30 to TRBJ2-7; a weak D match, TRBD2 (6 bases). The sample taken for sequencing was PBMCs or T cells enriched from blood (not recorded which). Here the CDR3 reads CAWSGKTRAGSYEQYF. CDR3 DNA: TGTGCCTGGAGCGGAAAGACCAGGGCGGGGTCCTACGAGCAGTACTTC.